Listed below are T cell receptor beta chains from one sample, sequenced in a study of blood T cell repertoires in COVID-19. Sequencing was performed with immunoSEQ multiplex PCR; in TCRdb, only in-frame clones are kept and a portion is missing. The sample shows roughly 160,000 clones, roughly 84% of them seen only once. Sequencing input: PBMCs or T cells enriched from blood (not recorded which). These receptors originate from a man aged 55 to 70 who had recovered from COVID-19. Each CDR3 is given with its conserved first and last residue. A D gene is named only where the DNA matches it firmly. Only some rows state a clone size, as once, few, many or a class for expanded clones.

clone size	V gene	J gene	D gene	CDR3 DNA	CDR3 protein
-	TRBV30	TRBJ1-2	-	TGTGCCTGGAGTGTAATCGGCCCCCGGGACTATGGCTACACCTTC	CAWSVIGPRDYGYTF
-	TRBV9	TRBJ1-2	TRBD1	TGTGCCAGCAGCGTAGGAGCCCCGGGACAGGGAAACTATGGCTACACCTTC	CASSVGAPGQGNYGYTF
-	TRBV7-9	TRBJ1-6	-	TGTGCCAGCAGTCCCTCGGGGGAAGATAATTCACCCCTCCACTTT	CASSPSGEDNSPLHF
-	TRBV27	TRBJ2-1	TRBD2	TGTGCCAGCAGTTTGGCCCCGCGAGCGGGGGATAATGAGCAGTTCTTC	CASSLAPRAGDNEQFF
-	TRBV6-1	TRBJ1-5	TRBD1	TGTGCCAGCAGTGACGTCTACCGGGACAGGAATCAGCCCCAGCATTTT	CASSDVYRDRNQPQHF
-	TRBV7-6	TRBJ2-5	TRBD1	TGTGCCAGCAGCTTCGGAGGCCGGACAGGTCATCTGACCCAGTACTTC	CASSFGGRTGHLTQYF
-	TRBV3-1/TRBV3-2	TRBJ2-1	TRBD2	TGTGCCAGCAGCCTGGTGACGGGGGGGTATGGCAATGAGCAGTTCTTC	CASSLVTGGYGNEQFF
once	TRBV18	TRBJ2-5	-	TGTGCCAGCTCACCACCAAAGGGCAGGGGTGTACAAGAGACCCAGTACTTC	CASSPPKGRGVQETQYF
-	TRBV30	TRBJ2-2	TRBD2	TGTGCCTGGAGTTCTATTCGGCTAGCGGGGGTCTCGAACACCGGGGAGCTGTTTTTT	CAWSSIRLAGVSNTGELFF
-	TRBV2	TRBJ2-5	-	TGTGCCAGCAGTGAAGAAGAGTATGGAGAGACCCAGTACTTC	CASSEEEYGETQYF
-	TRBV19	TRBJ1-4	-	TGTGCCAGTAGTATCCAGGCAACTAATGAAAAACTGTTTTTT	CASSIQATNEKLFF
-	TRBV5-1	TRBJ2-7	TRBD2	TGCGCCAGCAGCCCCAGGACTAGCGGGGGAGGGTGGTACGAGCAGTACTTC	CASSPRTSGGGWYEQYF
-	TRBV3-1/TRBV3-2	TRBJ1-1	TRBD1	TGTGCCAGCAGTGTGACAGGGTTCACTGAAGCTTTCTTT	CASSVTGFTEAFF
-	TRBV6-6	TRBJ1-5	-	TGTGCCAGCAGTTACGGGGGAGGCTTCGGCAATCAGCCCCAGCATTTT	CASSYGGGFGNQPQHF
once	TRBV5-1	TRBJ2-1	TRBD2	TGCGCCAGCAGCTTGGCCCCTAGCGGGAGGGCCAATTCTGTCAATGAGCAGTTCTTC	CASSLAPSGRANSVNEQFF
-	TRBV18	TRBJ1-1	-	TGTGCCAGCTCACCCCGGACGGAAGGGGCTGAAGCTTTCTTT	CASSPRTEGAEAFF
-	TRBV5-4	TRBJ2-3	TRBD2	TGTGCCAGCAGCCCCCCCCTAGCGGGAGTTGGAGATACGCAGTATTTT	CASSPPLAGVGDTQYF
-	TRBV21-1	TRBJ2-2	-	TGTGCCAGCAGCAAACGGCCCGGGACAGCGAACACCGGGGAGCTGTTTTTT	CASSKRPGTANTGELFF
-	TRBV7-2	TRBJ2-7	TRBD2	TGTGCCAGCGGGGGACTAGCAGCCTCCTACGAGCAGTACTTC	CASGGLAASYEQYF
-	TRBV19	TRBJ2-4	TRBD1	TGTGCCAGTAGTGCCAACACCGGGACAGAAAACATTCAGTACTTC	CASSANTGTENIQYF